This T cell receptor (beta chain) comes out of a study of post-analysis software for immune sequencing data. In the study overall: Relapsing-remitting, secondary progressive and progressive-relapsing courses of multiple sclerosis were included.

Researchers reported that TCR beta cDNA libraries carried unique molecular identifiers. One entry per CDR3 protein results from TCRdb running MiXCR on the PCR reads. Found here are hundreds of thousands of distinct CDR3 sequences, 44% of them singletons; the top ten hold under 2%. The study, taken as a whole, reports: Roughly five TRBV segments were more frequent in patients than controls; TRBV5-6, TRBV5-1 and TRBV20-1 belonged to this group.

Germline V gene lookup returns CDR1 LNHDA and CDR2 SQIVND (reference sequence). Trimming took off 5 bases at V and 3 bases at J, with 14 bases between the two ends. The CDR3 runs to 14 residues. To note about this clonotype: Its antigen is undetermined.

Sequencing was carried out using blood. The rearrangement joins TRBV19 to TRBJ2-7; maybe TRBD1 (6 bases). This clonotype was obtained from a girl aged 10-17 years with multiple sclerosis. This CDR3 is CASSPGQPHYEQYF. CDR3 nucleotide sequence: TGTGCCAGTAGTCCTGGACAGCCCCACTACGAGCAGTACTTC.